The 20 T cell receptor beta chains below come from one sample, sequenced in a study of T cell responses to AZD1222 COVID-19 vaccine. The data were produced by immunoSEQ multiplex PCR, yet TCRdb's version contains in-frame clones alone and is incomplete. This sample has some 50,000 clones, with approximately 83% found just once. Material: peripheral blood, obtained on day 0 of AZD1222 vaccination. Receptor source: an adult in good health.

J is TRBJ1-2 and V is TRBV2; no clear D gene. The CDR3 has 15 amino acids. Germline V gene lookup returns CDR1 SNHLY and CDR2 FYNNEI. Trimming pared 5 bases from V and 5 bases from J, leaving 18 bases between. CDR3 bases: TGTGCCAGCAGTTGGGAGATCTTTTCCCGTTATGGCTACACCTTC. Its translation is CASSWEIFSRYGYTF.

V and J are TRBV5-5 and TRBJ2-5, with D unclear. Germline CDR1 is SGHKS and CDR2 is YYEKEE (reference sequence). This CDR3 contains 14 residues. V was shortened by 4 bases and J by 3 bases, with 13 bases between the two germline ends. The CDR3 nucleotides are TGTGCCAGCAGCACCGCAAAGGGCGAAGAGACCCAGTACTTC. Its protein is CASSTAKGEETQYF. Drawing the rest from reference TRBV5-5 and TRBJ2-5, the complete variable domain is DAGVTQSPTHLIKTRGQQVTLRCSPISGHKSVSWYQQVLGQGPQFIFQYYEKEERGRGNFPDRFSARQFPNYSSELNVNALLLGDSALYLCASSTAKGEETQYFGPGTRLLVL.

The J gene is TRBJ2-7, the V gene TRBV7-2, with D possibly being TRBD2 (5 bases). CDR3 size: 13 residues. CDR1 is SGHTA and CDR2 is FQGNSA in the germline V gene. Trimming removed 3 bases from V and 7 bases from J, with 13 bases in between. CDR3: CASSFPGGLEQYF. DNA of the CDR3: TGTGCCAGCAGCTTTCCCGGAGGCCTAGAGCAGTACTTC.

This sequence joins TRBV2 and TRBJ1-3; unclear D gene. Germline loops: CDR1 SNHLY, CDR2 FYNNEI. The CDR3 contains 15 residues. Trimming left V 1 base short and J 0 bases short, with 7 bases between. In nucleotides, the CDR3 is TGTGCCAGCAGTGAAGGAGCGGGCTCTGGAAACACCATATATTTT. As protein: CASSEGAGSGNTIYF.

This chain uses TRBV6-5 with TRBJ1-2, with TRBD1 matching 7 bases. This CDR3 has 16 amino acids. With 2 bases clipped from V and 0 bases from J, the junction kept 6 bases outside the gene matches. CDR1 and CDR2 from the germline V gene are MNHEY and SVGAGI. The CDR3 coding sequence is TGTGCCAGCAGTTACACTACAGGGGAGTCTAACTATGGCTACACCTTC. Translating it yields CASSYTTGESNYGYTF.

The chain uses TRBV10-3 and TRBJ2-3, with unresolved D. Germline values: CDR1 ENHRY, CDR2 SYGVKD. The CDR3 is made up of 17 amino acids. Trimming left V 0 bases short and J 2 bases short, with 15 bases between. In nucleotides, the CDR3 is TGTGCCATCAGTGAGTCGTTCGATTTGGTTATCACAGATACGCAGTATTTT. This translates into CAISESFDLVITDTQYF.

The CDR3: CASSQGLAGGSETQYF. DNA for the CDR3: TGCGCCAGCAGCCAGGGCCTAGCGGGAGGGAGCGAGACCCAGTACTTC. The chain carries TRBV4-1 and TRBJ2-5, with 12 bases matching TRBD2. The V and J ends lost 3 bases and 5 bases, in that order; junction bases with no gene match: 7. Germline assignment: CDR1 MGHRA and CDR2 YSYEKL. The CDR3 is made up of 16 amino acids.

V usage is TRBV27 and J usage is TRBJ2-5, with 9 nucleotides matching TRBD1. Germline V gene lookup returns CDR1 MNHEY and CDR2 SMNVEV (reference sequence). V shed 3 bases, J shed 7 bases, and the junction held 3 bases outside the gene matches. This CDR3 has 13 amino acids. The CDR3 sequence: CASSFGTGRTQYF. The CDR3 nucleotides are TGTGCCAGCAGTTTCGGGACAGGGAGGACCCAGTACTTC.

The chain combines TRBV5-6 with TRBJ2-4; D uncertain. V was clipped by 4 bases and J by 6 bases, with 17 bases between them. Germline V gene sequence: CDR1 SGHDT, CDR2 YYEEEE. CDR3 length equals 15 residues. CDR3 sequence: CASSLIPSSVNIQYF. The DNA for the CDR3 is TGTGCCAGCAGCCTAATCCCTTCGTCGGTAAACATTCAGTACTTC.

The chain is built from TRBV18 and TRBJ2-3, with TRBD1 matching over 9 bases. CDR1 is KGHSH and CDR2 is LQKENI in the germline V gene. With 3 bases clipped from V and 6 bases from J, the junction kept 10 bases outside the gene matches. CDR3 length equals 16 residues. The CDR3 nucleotides are TGTGCCAGCTCACCCGTGAACAGGGGGCGGGCCGATACGCAGTATTTT. Protein sequence: CASSPVNRGRADTQYF.

The chain couples TRBV9 to TRBJ2-1, with D perhaps TRBD2 (6 bases). V dropped 6 bases and J dropped 5 bases, with 15 bases sitting between them. Germline V gene sequence: CDR1 SGDLS, CDR2 YYNGEE. The CDR3 has 14 amino acids. Written as DNA, the CDR3 is TGTGCCAGCACCCCGGGGCGGAGGGACAATGAGCAGTTCTTC. Protein product: CASTPGRRDNEQFF. The variable domain in full, completed from reference TRBV9 and TRBJ2-1, reads DSGVTQTPKHLITATGQRVTLRCSPRSGDLSVYWYQQSLDQGLQFLIQYYNGEERAKGNILERFSAQQFPDLHSELNLSSLELGDSALYFCASTPGRRDNEQFFGPGTRLTVL.

J is TRBJ1-3 and V is TRBV7-9; D remains ambiguous. The CDR3 contains 19 residues. Trimming pared 1 base from V and 0 bases from J, leaving 19 bases between. Germline V gene lookup returns CDR1 SEHNR and CDR2 FQNEAQ (reference sequence). The CDR3 coding sequence is TGTGCCAGCAGCTTAGACTACCGGGCCCCGGGGTCCTCTGGAAACACCATATATTTT. It is translated as CASSLDYRAPGSSGNTIYF. Together with reference TRBV7-9 and TRBJ1-3, the CDR3 gives the full variable domain: DTGVSQNPRHKITKRGQNVTFRCDPISEHNRLYWYRQTLGQGPEFLTYFQNEAQLEKSRLLSDRFSAERPKGSFSTLEIQRTEQGDSAMYLCASSLDYRAPGSSGNTIYFGEGSWLTVV.

This clone was seen a single time. The gene calls are TRBV13 and TRBJ1-5, with a tentative D call TRBD1 (5 bases). The germline V gene encodes CDR1 PRHDT and CDR2 FYEKMQ (reference sequence). The CDR3 is 14 residues long. V lost 0 bases to trimming and J lost 2 bases, with 5 bases between them. CDR3 DNA sequence: TGTGCCAGCAGCTTAGGAGGGGGCAATCAGCCCCAGCATTTT. It specifies CASSLGGGNQPQHF.

The V and J genes are TRBV28 and TRBJ1-2, with D uncertain. V lost 3 bases to trimming and J lost 3 bases, with 8 bases between them. The germline gives CDR1 MDHEN, CDR2 SYDVKM. The CDR3 covers 13 residues. DNA of the CDR3: TGTGCCAGCAGTTTCGGGGAGGACTATGGCTACACCTTC. Translation gives CASSFGEDYGYTF.

The chain joins TRBV5-1 to TRBJ2-5; no clear D gene. V lost 0 bases and J lost 0, with 12 bases in between. Germline V gene data show CDR1 as SGHRS and CDR2 as YFSETQ. The CDR3 is 16 residues long. CDR3 bases: TGCGCCAGCAGCTTGGGGATTAGTTTGAACCAAGAGACCCAGTACTTC. Its protein product is CASSLGISLNQETQYF.

V is TRBV7-3 and J is TRBJ2-3; D is possibly TRBD1 (5 bases). Germline-derived CDR1 and CDR2 are SGHTA and FQGTGA. V was trimmed by 5 bases and J by 3 bases, leaving 18 bases between them. The length of the CDR3 is 16 residues. CDR3: CASSPQTAYDTDTQYF. CDR3 coding DNA: TGTGCCAGCAGCCCACAGACAGCCTATGATACAGATACGCAGTATTTT.

This chain connects TRBV27 to TRBJ2-1; perhaps D is TRBD1 or TRBD2 (5 bases each). Germline CDR1 is MNHEY and CDR2 is SMNVEV (reference sequence). CDR3 length: 13 amino acids. V was pared by 7 bases and J by 13 bases, with 20 bases between. The CDR3 spells CASTPGRALGQFF. CDR3 in DNA: TGTGCCAGCACCCCGGGGCGGGCCTTGGGCCAGTTCTTC.

The rearrangement uses TRBV30 and TRBJ1-2; 8 bases align to TRBD1. V was clipped by 3 bases and J by 6 bases; unmatched bases: 12. Germline values: CDR1 GTSNPN, CDR2 SVGIG (reference sequence). There are 15 residues in the CDR3. CDR3 DNA: TGTGCCTGGAGCCCCGGGACAGGAAAGTTGGATGGCTACACCTTC. Its translation: CAWSPGTGKLDGYTF.

This chain joins TRBV6-2 or TRBV6-3 and TRBJ2-7, with D unresolved. CDR1 is MNHEY, CDR2 SVGEGT, per germline. The CDR3 is 12 amino acids. The ends were cut back, 4 bases at V and 5 bases at J, with 9 bases in the middle. CDR3 protein: CASSSTTDEQYF. The CDR3 DNA is TGTGCCAGCAGTTCCACCACAGACGAGCAGTACTTC.

By proportion, this clone is medium-sized (0.01 to 0.1%). The V call is TRBV25-1, the J call TRBJ1-2, with D possibly TRBD1 on 5 matching bases. The length of the CDR3 is 18 residues. Looked up from germline, CDR1 is MGHDK and CDR2 is SYGVNS. The V end lost 3 bases, the J end lost 3 bases, and 23 bases lay between the germline ends. The CDR3 coding sequence is TGTGCCAGCAGTGACCCCCACATCAAAGCGACAGAAGACTATGGCTACACCTTC. It yields the protein CASSDPHIKATEDYGYTF.